The TCR beta chain described here comes from a study of T cells expressing NK-cell markers. Study in general: It was sorted CD3+CD56+NKG2C+, CD3+CD56+NKG2C- and CD3+CD56-NKG2C+ T cells that supplied the TCR beta repertoires.

Per germline, CDR1 SGHAT and CDR2 FQNNGV. This CDR3 has 15 amino acids. cDNA encoding TCR beta was synthesized via 5'RACE template switching incorporating UMIs. Using the 5' RACE reads, TCRdb records one entry per CDR3 protein without DNA. The sample table sets out 550,000 to 600,000 distinct CDR3 sequences. The TCR comes from a man between 18 and 35 years old in good health. V is TRBV11-2 and J is TRBJ1-2; TCRdb's D gene call, TRBD1, goes unchecked for lack of DNA. Sample: blood T cells: a sorted CD56 or NKG2C T cell subset, CD4+ or CD8+ T cells, or bulk PBMC T cells (not recorded which). The CDR3 reads CASSSLRDRGRGYTF.